The present T cell receptor (beta chain) was sequenced within a study of T cells in Graves' hyperthyroidism and ophthalmopathy. Study background: Once the initial diagnosis was made, peripheral blood was obtained before any treatment.

There were TCR beta CDR3 regions amplified from RNA transcripts. The HTBI primer set was used in a first-round RT-PCR of the TCR CDR3. TCRdb used MiXCR to reprocess the multiplex PCR reads, holding one entry per CDR3 protein. The top ten hold approximately 15% of the sample, which has some 570,000 distinct CDR3 sequences, about 15% seen once. Regarding this clonotype: The antigen is unknown.

CDR1 is LNHDA and CDR2 is SQIVND in the germline V gene (reference sequence). This CDR3 comprises 13 residues. The ends were cut back, 7 bases at V and 7 bases at J, with 16 bases in the middle. Clinical symptoms, serum thyroxine, TRAb, thyroid ultrasound and orbital computed tomography established diagnosis. General observations from the study: Blood shared most expanded thyroid clonotypes above 0.001.

The specimen sequenced was blood. This chain uses TRBV19 with TRBJ2-5, with D perhaps TRBD1 or TRBD2 (5 bases each). The origin of this receptor is a woman under 30 with Graves' ophthalmopathy. The CDR3 DNA is TGTGCCAGTACCGGGGCCAGTGGGGGGACCCAGTACTTC. This gives the protein CASTGASGGTQYF.